The TCR beta chain described here comes from a study of CD8+CD57+ T cells in acquired aplastic anemia. On the study more broadly: An average of roughly 3 ug of DNA was obtained from sorted CD4+ and CD8+ cells. Healthy donors yielded about 10.8 million CD4+ cell reads on average.

Regarding the study as a whole: Controls did not differ significantly from patients in CD8+ Simpson's diversity. It was found that more than 25 CD8+ CDR3 sequences were shared between patients and controls.

Profiling that covered TCR beta VDJ and CDR3 relied on genomic DNA as its template. Using its own MiXCR run on the reads, TCRdb lists one record per CDR3 protein. This table holds hundreds of thousands of distinct CDR3 sequences, approximately 70% found once. Trimming removed 3 bases at V and 2 bases at J, with 7 bases between. The CDR3 totals 12 residues. CDR1 DFQATT and CDR2 SNEGSKA come from the germline V gene (reference sequence). Many counts were recorded for this clonotype. Its cognate antigen is unknown. The sequenced sample was sorted CD4+, CD8+, or CD8+CD57+ T cells (not recorded which) from PBMCs. This clonotype was sampled from a human donor in good health, serving as a control. The rearrangement links TRBV20-1 to TRBJ2-5; possible D gene TRBD1, 6 bases. This chain's CDR3 is CSARGQQETQYF. For the CDR3, the DNA is TGCAGTGCTAGGGGACAACAAGAGACCCAGTACTTC.